The clone carrying this T cell receptor (beta chain) has a handful of counts. This sample stems from a study of cytomegalovirus exposure and HLA in healthy donors. The PCR used 60 Vbeta and 13 Jbeta primers. This table comes from immunoSEQ multiplex PCR, and its TCRdb copy is limited to in-frame clones, with some not included. The sample contains about 50,000 clones, 60% to 75% of which appear only once. Each donor's status was that of a healthy bone marrow donor. Between the trimmed V and J ends, which lost 0 bases and 5 bases, there was a span of 11 bases. The CDR3 contains 15 residues. The germline V gene encodes CDR1 SGHTA and CDR2 FQGNSA.

This chain links TRBV7-2 with TRBJ1-5; D perhaps matches TRBD1 (5 bases). This clonotype was sampled from a woman aged 45-60 years in good health and CMV-seronegative. The sample was PBMCs. The CDR3 loop is CASSLAGDSYQPQHF. The CDR3 DNA is TGTGCCAGCAGCTTAGCCGGCGACAGCTATCAGCCCCAGCATTTT.